This T cell receptor (beta chain) came from a study of blood T cell repertoires in COVID-19. Background on the study: There were acute and convalescent COVID-19 samples, and they came from the United States, Italy and Spain. PBMCs, B-cell-depleted T cells, or T cells provided the cDNA or gDNA that made up the material.

The data were produced by immunoSEQ multiplex PCR, yet TCRdb's version contains in-frame clones alone and is incomplete. The repertoire has approximately 250,000 clones, 88% of them found once; the top ten carry approximately 1.2%. The CDR3 extends over 14 amino acids. From germline, CDR1 is DFQATT and CDR2 SNEGSKA (reference sequence). The junction had 10 bases not matched to a gene; V was cut back by 3 bases and J by 9 bases. Sequencing input: PBMCs or T cells enriched from blood (not recorded which). The clonotype originates from a woman between 40 and 55 years old with acute COVID-19. This sequence joins TRBV20-1 and TRBJ2-1; TRBD2 matches at 8 bases. The CDR3 DNA sequence: TGCAGTGCTAGTTTCCGGACTAGCCGGGTTGAGCAGTTCTTC. This gives the protein CSASFRTSRVEQFF.